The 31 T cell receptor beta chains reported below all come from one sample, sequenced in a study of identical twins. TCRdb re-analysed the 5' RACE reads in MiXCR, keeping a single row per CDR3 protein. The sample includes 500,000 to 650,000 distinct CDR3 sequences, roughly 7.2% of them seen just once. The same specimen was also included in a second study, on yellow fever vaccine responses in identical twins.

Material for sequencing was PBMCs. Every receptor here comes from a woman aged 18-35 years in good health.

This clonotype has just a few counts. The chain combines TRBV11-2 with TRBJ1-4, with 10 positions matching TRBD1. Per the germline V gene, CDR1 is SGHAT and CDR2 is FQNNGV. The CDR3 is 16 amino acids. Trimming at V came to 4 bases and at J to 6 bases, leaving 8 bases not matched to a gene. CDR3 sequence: CASSSPIGTGDEKLFF. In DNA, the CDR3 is TGTGCCAGCAGCTCACCGATTGGGACAGGGGATGAAAAACTGTTTTTT.

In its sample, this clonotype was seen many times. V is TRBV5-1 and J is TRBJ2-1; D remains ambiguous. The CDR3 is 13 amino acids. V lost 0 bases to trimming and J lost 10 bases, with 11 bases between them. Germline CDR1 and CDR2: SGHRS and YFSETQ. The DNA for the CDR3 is TGCGCCAGCAGCTTGGTGGGATCTCGGGAGCAGTTCTTC. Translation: CASSLVGSREQFF.

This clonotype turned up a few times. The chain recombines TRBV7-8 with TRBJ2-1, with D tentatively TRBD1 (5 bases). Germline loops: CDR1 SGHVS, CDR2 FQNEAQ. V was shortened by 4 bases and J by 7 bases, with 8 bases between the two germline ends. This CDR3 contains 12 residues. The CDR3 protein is CASSYQGNEQFF. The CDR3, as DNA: TGTGCCAGCAGCTATCAGGGTAATGAGCAGTTCTTC. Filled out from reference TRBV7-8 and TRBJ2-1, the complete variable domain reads GAGVSQSPRYKVAKRGQDVALRCDPISGHVSLFWYQQALGQGPEFLTYFQNEAQLDKSGLPSDRFFAERPEGSVSTLKIQRTQQEDSAVYLCASSYQGNEQFFGPGTRLTVL.

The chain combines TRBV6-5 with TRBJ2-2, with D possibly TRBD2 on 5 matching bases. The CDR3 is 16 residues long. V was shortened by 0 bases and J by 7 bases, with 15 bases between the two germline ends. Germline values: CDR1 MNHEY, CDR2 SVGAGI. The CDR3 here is CASSYSVPGWSGELFF. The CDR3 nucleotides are TGTGCCAGCAGTTACTCGGTGCCGGGGTGGAGCGGGGAGCTGTTTTTT.

The CDR3 DNA follows: TGTGCCAGCAGCCAAGTAGCGGGGGATGATGACAATGAGCAGTTCTTC. Translating it yields CASSQVAGDDDNEQFF. The rearrangement uses TRBV3-1 and TRBJ2-1; 9 bases map to TRBD2. The CDR3 runs to 16 residues. The germline CDR1 and CDR2 sequences are LGHDT and YNNKEL (reference sequence). The V and J ends lost 1 base and 5 bases, in that order; junction bases with no gene match: 6.

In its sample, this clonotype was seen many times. The CDR3 DNA follows: TGTGCCATAGCTCAGGGCGGTAACTATGGCTACACCTTC. Translating it yields CAIAQGGNYGYTF. This chain joins TRBV10-3 and TRBJ1-2, with D maybe TRBD1 (5 bases). V lost 9 bases and J 1 base, leaving 12 bases between the germline ends. The CDR3 loop spans 13 amino acids. Germline-derived CDR1 and CDR2 are ENHRY and SYGVKD.

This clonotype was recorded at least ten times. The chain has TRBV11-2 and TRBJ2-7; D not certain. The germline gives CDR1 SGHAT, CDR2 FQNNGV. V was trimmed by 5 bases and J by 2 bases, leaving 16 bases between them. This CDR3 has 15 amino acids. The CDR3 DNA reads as TGTGCCAGCAGCAAAAACTCGGAGAGGACCTACGAGCAGTACTTC. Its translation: CASSKNSERTYEQYF. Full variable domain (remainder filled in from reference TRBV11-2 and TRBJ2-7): EAGVAQSPRYKIIEKRQSVAFWCNPISGHATLYWYQQILGQGPKLLIQFQNNGVVDDSQLPKDRFSAERLKGVDSTLKIQPAKLEDSAVYLCASSKNSERTYEQYFGPGTRLTVT.

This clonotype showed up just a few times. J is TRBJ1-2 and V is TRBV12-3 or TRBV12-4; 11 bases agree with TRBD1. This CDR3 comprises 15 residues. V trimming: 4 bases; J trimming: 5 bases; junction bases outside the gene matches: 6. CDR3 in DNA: TGTGCCAGCAGTTCAAGGACAGGGGGCGCATATGGCTACACCTTC. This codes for CASSSRTGGAYGYTF.

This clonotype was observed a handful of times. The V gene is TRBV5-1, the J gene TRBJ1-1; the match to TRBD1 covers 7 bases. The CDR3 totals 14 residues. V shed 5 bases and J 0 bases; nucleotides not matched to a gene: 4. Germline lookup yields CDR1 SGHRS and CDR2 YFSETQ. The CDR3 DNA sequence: TGCGCCAGCAGGGAGGGGGCCATGAACACTGAAGCTTTCTTT. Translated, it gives CASREGAMNTEAFF.

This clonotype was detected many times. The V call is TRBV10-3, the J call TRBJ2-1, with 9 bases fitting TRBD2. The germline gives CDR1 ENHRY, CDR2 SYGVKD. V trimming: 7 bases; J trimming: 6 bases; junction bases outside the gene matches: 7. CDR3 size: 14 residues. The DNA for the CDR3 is TGTGCCATCACGCCGGGACTAGCTGGCAATGAGCAGTTCTTC. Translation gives CAITPGLAGNEQFF.

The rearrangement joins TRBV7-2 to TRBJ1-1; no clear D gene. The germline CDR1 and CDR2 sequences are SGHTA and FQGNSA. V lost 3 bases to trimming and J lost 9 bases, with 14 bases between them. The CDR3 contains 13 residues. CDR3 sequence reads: CASSLAAERKAFF. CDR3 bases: TGTGCCAGCAGCTTGGCGGCCGAGAGGAAAGCTTTCTTT.

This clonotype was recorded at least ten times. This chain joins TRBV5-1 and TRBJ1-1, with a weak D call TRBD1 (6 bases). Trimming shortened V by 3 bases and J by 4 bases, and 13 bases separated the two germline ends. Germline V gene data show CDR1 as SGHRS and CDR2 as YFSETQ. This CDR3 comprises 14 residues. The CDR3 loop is CASSSIQGSTEAFF. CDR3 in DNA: TGCGCCAGCAGCTCTATACAGGGCAGCACTGAAGCTTTCTTT.

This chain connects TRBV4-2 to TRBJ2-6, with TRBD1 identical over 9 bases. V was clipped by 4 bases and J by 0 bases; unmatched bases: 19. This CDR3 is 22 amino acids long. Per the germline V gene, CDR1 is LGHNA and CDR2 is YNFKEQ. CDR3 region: CASSPSPGQGSSIASGANVLTF. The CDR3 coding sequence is TGTGCCAGCAGCCCCTCCCCGGGACAGGGCAGTTCGATAGCCTCTGGGGCCAACGTCCTGACTTTC.

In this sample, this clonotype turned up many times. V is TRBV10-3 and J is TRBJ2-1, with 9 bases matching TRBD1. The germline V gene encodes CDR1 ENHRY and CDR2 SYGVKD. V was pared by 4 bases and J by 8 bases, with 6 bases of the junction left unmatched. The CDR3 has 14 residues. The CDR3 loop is CAISGGDRDDEQFF. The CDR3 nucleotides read TGTGCCATCAGTGGAGGGGACAGGGACGATGAGCAGTTCTTC.

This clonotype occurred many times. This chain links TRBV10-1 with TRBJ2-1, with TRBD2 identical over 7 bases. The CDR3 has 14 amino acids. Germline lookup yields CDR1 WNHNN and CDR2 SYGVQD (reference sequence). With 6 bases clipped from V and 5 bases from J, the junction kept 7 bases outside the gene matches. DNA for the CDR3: TGCGCCAGCAGCCCAGCGGGGTCCCACAATGAGCAGTTCTTC. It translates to CASSPAGSHNEQFF.

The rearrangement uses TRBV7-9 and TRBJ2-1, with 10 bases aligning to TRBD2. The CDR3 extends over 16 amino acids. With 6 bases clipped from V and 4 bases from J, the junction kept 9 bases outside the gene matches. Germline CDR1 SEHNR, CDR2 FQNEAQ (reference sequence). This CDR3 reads CASRGEAGGPYNEQFF. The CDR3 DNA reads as TGTGCCAGCAGGGGGGAAGCGGGGGGGCCTTACAATGAGCAGTTCTTC.

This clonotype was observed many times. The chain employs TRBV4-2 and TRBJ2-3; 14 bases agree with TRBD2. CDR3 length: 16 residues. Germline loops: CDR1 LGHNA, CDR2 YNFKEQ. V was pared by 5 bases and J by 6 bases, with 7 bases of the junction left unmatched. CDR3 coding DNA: TGTGCCAGCAGCTCCGGGACTAGCGGGAGTAGTGATACGCAGTATTTT. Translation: CASSSGTSGSSDTQYF.

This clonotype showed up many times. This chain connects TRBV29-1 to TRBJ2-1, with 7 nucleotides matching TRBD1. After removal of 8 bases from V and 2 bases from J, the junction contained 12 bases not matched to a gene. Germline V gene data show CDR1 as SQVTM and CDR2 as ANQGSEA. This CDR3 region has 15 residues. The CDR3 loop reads CSLTGTVSTYNEQFF. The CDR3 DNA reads TGCAGCCTGACCGGGACAGTCTCTACCTACAATGAGCAGTTCTTC.

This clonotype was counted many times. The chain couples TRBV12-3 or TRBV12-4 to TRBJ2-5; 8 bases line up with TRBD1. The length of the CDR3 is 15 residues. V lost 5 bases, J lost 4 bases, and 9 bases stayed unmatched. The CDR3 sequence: CASSPPAGGVETQYF. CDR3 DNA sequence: TGTGCCAGCAGTCCCCCCGCAGGGGGCGTAGAGACCCAGTACTTC.

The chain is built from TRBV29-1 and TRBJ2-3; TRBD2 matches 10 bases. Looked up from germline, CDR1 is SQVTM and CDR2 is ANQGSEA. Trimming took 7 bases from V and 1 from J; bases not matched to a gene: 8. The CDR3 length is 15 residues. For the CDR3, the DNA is TGCAGCGCTGAGGTGCTAGCGGGGGGCACAGATACGCAGTATTTT. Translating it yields CSAEVLAGGTDTQYF.

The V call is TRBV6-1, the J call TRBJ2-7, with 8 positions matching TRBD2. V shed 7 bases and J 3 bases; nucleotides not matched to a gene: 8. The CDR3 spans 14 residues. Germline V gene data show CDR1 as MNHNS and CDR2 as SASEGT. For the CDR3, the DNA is TGTGCCAGCATCCGGGTAGCGGGAAACTACGAGCAGTACTTC. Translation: CASIRVAGNYEQYF.

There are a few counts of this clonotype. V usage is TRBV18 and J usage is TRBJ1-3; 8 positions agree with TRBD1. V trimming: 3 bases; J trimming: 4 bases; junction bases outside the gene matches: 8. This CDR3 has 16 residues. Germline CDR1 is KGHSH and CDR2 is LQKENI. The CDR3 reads CASSPPTGAHGNTIYF. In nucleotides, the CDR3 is TGTGCCAGCTCACCGCCGACAGGGGCGCACGGAAACACCATATATTTT.

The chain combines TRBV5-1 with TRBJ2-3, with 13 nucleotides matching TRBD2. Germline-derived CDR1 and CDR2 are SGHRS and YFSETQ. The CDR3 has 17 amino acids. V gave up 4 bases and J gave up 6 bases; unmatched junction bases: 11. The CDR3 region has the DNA TGCGCCAGCAGCACTTGGACTAGCGGGAGTGGGGCCGATACGCAGTATTTT. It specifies CASSTWTSGSGADTQYF.

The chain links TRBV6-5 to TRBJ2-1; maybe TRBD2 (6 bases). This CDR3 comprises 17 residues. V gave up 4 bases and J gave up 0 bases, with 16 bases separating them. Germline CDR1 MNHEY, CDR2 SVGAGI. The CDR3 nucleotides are TGTGCCAGCAGTTGGGATCAGCGGGCCTTCTCCTACAATGAGCAGTTCTTC. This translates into CASSWDQRAFSYNEQFF.

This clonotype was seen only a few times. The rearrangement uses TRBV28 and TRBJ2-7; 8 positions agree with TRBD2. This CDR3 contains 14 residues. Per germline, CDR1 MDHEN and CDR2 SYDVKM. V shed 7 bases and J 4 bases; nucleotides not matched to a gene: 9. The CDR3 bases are TGTGCCAGCATCTTTAGCGGGACGAGTTACGAGCAGTACTTC. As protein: CASIFSGTSYEQYF.

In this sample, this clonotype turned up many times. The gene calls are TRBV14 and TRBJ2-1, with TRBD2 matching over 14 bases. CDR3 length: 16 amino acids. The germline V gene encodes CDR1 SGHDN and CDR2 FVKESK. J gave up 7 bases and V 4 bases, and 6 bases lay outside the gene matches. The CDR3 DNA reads TGTGCCAGCAGCCTACCCCGGACTAGCGGGAGGAATGAGCAGTTCTTC. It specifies CASSLPRTSGRNEQFF.

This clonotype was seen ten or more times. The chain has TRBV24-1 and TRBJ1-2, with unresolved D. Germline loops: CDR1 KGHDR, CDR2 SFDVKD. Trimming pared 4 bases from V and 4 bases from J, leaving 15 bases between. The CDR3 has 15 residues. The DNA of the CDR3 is TGTGCCACCAGTGACCCAGGAACCTCAATCTATGGCTACACCTTC. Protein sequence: CATSDPGTSIYGYTF.

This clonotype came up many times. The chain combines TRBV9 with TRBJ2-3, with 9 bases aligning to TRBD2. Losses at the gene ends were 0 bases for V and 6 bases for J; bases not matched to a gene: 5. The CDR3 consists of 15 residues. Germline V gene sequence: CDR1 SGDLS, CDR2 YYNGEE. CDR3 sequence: CASSVVGTSPDTQYF. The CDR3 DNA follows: TGTGCCAGCAGCGTAGTTGGGACTAGCCCCGATACGCAGTATTTT.

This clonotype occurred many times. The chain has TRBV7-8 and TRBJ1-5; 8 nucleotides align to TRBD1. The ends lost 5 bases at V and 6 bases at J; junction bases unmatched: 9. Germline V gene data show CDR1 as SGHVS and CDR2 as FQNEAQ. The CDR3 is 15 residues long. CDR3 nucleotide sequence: TGTGCCAGCAGCCTCGAGGTAACAGGGGGTCAGCCCCAGCATTTT. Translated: CASSLEVTGGQPQHF. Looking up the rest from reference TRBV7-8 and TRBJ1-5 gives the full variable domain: GAGVSQSPRYKVAKRGQDVALRCDPISGHVSLFWYQQALGQGPEFLTYFQNEAQLDKSGLPSDRFFAERPEGSVSTLKIQRTQQEDSAVYLCASSLEVTGGQPQHFGDGTRLSIL.

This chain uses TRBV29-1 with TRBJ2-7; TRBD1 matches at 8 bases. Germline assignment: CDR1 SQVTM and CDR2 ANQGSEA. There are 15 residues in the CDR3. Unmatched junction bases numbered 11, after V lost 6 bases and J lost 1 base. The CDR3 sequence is CSVTSGTGPSYEQYV. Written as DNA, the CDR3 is TGCAGCGTGACGAGTGGGACAGGCCCGTCCTACGAGCAGTACGTC.

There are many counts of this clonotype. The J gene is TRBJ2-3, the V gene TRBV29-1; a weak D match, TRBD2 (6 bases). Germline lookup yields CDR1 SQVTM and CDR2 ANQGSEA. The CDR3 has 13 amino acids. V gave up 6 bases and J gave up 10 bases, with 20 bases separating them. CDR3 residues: CSVGTTRPGAQYF. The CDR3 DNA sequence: TGCAGCGTCGGAACGACACGCCCGGGGGCGCAGTATTTT.